This TCR beta chain was captured in a study of blood T cell repertoires in COVID-19. With V trimmed by 3 bases and J by 5 bases, 2 bases remained unmatched. CDR3 length: 13 amino acids. Germline V gives CDR1 LNHDA, CDR2 SQIVND (reference sequence). TCRdb's table, derived via immunoSEQ multiplex PCR, lists solely in-frame clones and lacks some. The top ten hold approximately 8% of the sample, which has roughly 180,000 clones, 75% to 90% seen once. The table lists this clone with a few counts. This TCR was sampled from a woman in her sixties or seventies with acute or convalescent COVID-19. Sequencing was carried out using peripheral blood. The chain recombines TRBV19 with TRBJ2-3; 7 nucleotides line up with TRBD1. The DNA for the CDR3 is TGTGCCAGTAGTATGAGGACAGGAGATACGCAGTATTTT. Its translation is CASSMRTGDTQYF.